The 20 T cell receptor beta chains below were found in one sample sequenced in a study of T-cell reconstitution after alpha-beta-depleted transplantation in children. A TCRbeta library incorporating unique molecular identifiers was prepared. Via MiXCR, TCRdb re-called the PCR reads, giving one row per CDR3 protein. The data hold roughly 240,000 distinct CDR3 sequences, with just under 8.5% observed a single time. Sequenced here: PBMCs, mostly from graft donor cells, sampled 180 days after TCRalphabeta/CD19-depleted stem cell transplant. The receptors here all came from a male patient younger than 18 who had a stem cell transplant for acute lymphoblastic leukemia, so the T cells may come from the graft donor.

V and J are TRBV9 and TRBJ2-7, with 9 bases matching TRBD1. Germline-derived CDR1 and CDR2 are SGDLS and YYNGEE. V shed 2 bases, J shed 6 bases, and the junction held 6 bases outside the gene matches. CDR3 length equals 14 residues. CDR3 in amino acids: CASSVRDRVSEQYF. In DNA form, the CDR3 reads TGTGCCAGCAGCGTCCGGGACAGGGTCTCCGAGCAGTACTTC.

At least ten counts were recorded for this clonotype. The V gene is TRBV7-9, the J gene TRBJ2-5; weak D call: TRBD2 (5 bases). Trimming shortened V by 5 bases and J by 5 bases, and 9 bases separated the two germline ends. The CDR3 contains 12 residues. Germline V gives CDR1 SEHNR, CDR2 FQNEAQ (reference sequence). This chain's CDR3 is CASSAEGETQYF. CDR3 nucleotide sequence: TGTGCCAGCAGCGCCGAGGGTGAGACCCAGTACTTC.

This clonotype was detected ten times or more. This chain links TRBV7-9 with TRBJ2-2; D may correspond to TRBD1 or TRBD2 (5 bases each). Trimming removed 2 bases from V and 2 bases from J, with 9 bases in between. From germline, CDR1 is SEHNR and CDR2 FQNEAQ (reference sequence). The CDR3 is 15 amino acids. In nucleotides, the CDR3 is TGTGCCAGCAGCTTAAGTGGGACCAACACCGGGGAGCTGTTTTTT. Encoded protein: CASSLSGTNTGELFF.

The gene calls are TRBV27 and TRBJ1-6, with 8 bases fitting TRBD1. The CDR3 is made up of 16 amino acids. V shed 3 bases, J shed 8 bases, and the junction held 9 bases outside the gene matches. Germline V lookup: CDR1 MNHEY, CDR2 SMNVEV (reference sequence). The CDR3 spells CASSFLRGRLDSPLHF. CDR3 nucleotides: TGTGCCAGCAGTTTCCTCAGGGGGCGGTTGGATTCACCCCTCCACTTT.

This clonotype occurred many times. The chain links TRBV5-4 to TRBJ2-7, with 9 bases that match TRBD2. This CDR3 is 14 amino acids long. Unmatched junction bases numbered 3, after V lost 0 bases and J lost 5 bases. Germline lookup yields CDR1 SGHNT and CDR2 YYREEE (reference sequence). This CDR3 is CASSLDLAGNEQYF. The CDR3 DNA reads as TGTGCCAGCAGCTTGGACCTAGCGGGGAACGAGCAGTACTTC. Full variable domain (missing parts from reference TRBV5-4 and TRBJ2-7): ETGVTQSPTHLIKTRGQQVTLRCSSQSGHNTVSWYQQALGQGPQFIFQYYREEENGRGNFPPRFSGLQFPNYSSELNVNALELDDSALYLCASSLDLAGNEQYFGPGTRLTVT.

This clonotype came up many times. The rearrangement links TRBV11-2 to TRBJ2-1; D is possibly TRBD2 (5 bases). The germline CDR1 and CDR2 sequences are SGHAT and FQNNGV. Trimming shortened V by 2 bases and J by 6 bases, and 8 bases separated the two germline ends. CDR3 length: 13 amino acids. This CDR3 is CASSLPGSNEQFF. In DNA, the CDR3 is TGTGCCAGCAGCTTACCGGGGTCCAATGAGCAGTTCTTC.

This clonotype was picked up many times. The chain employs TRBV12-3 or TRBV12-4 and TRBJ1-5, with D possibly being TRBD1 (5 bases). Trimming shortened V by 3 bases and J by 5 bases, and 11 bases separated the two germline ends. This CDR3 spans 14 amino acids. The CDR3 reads CASSFTGRDQPQHF. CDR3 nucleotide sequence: TGTGCCAGCAGTTTCACGGGGCGGGATCAGCCCCAGCATTTT.

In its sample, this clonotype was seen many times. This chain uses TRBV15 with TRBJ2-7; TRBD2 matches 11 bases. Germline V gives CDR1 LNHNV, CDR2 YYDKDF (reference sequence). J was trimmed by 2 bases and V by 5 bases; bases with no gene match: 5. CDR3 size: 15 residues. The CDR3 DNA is TGTGCCACCAGCCCTGGACTAGCGGGCGCCTACGAGCAGTACTTC. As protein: CATSPGLAGAYEQYF. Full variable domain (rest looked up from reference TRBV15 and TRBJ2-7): DAMVIQNPRYQVTQFGKPVTLSCSQTLNHNVMYWYQQKSSQAPKLLFHYYDKDFNNEADTPDNFQSRRPNTSFCFLDIRSPGLGDTAMYLCATSPGLAGAYEQYFGPGTRLTVT.

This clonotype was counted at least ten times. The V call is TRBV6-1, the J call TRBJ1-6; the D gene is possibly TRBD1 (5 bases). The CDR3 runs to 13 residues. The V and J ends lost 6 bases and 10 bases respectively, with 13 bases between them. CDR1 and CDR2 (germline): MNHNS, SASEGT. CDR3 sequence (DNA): TGTGCCAGCAGGGCCGGGACTTACTCACCCCTCCACTTT. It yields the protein CASRAGTYSPLHF.

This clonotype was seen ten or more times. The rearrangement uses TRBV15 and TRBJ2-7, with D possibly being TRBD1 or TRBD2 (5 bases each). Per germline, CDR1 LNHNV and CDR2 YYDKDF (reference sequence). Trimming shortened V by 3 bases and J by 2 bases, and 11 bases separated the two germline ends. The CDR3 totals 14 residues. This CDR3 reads CATSRGRGPYEQYF. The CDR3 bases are TGTGCCACCAGCAGGGGACGGGGCCCCTACGAGCAGTACTTC.

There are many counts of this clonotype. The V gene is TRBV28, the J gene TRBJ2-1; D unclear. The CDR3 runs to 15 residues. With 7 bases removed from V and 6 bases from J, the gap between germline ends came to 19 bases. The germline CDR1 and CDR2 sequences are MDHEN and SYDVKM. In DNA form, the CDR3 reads TGTGCCAGCACCTTGGGCAGGTCCAAGGGCAATGAGCAGTTCTTC. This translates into CASTLGRSKGNEQFF.

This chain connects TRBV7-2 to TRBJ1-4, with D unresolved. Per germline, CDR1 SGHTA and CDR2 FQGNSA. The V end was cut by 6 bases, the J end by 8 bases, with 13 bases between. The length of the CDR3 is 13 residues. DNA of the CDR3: TGTGCCAGCAGTAACGTCACCGGGGAAAAACTGTTTTTT. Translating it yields CASSNVTGEKLFF.

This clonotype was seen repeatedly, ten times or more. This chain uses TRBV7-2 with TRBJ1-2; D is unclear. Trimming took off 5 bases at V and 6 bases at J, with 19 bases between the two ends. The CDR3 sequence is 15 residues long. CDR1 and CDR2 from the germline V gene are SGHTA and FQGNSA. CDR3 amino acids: CASSPRPQLPNGYTF. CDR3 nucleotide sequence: TGTGCCAGCAGCCCCCGCCCACAGCTTCCCAATGGCTACACCTTC.

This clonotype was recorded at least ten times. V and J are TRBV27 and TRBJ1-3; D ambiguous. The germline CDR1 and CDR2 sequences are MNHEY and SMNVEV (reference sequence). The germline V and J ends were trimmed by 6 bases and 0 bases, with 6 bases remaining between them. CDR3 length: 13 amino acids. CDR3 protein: CASRVLSGNTIYF. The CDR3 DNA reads TGTGCCAGCAGGGTTCTCTCTGGAAACACCATATATTTT.

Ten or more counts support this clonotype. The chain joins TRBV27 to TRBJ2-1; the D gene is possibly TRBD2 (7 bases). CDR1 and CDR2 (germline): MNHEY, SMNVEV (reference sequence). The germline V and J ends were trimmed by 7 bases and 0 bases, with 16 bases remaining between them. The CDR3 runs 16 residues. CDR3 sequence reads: CASIGRGAPSYNEQFF. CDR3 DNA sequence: TGTGCCAGCATAGGACGGGGGGCCCCCTCCTACAATGAGCAGTTCTTC.

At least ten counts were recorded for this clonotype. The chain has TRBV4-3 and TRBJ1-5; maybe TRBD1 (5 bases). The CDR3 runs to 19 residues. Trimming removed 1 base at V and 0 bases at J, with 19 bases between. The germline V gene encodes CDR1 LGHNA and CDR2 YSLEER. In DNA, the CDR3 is TGCGCCAGCAGCCAAGCCCGGACGGGCCGAGGGGATAGCAATCAGCCCCAGCATTTT. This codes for CASSQARTGRGDSNQPQHF.

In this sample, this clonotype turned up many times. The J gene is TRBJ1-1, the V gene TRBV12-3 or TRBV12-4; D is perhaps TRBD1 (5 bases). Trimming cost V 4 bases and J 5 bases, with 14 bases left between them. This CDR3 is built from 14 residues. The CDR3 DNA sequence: TGTGCCAGCAGTTGGGGGGGGATGGGGACTGAAGCTTTCTTT. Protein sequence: CASSWGGMGTEAFF.

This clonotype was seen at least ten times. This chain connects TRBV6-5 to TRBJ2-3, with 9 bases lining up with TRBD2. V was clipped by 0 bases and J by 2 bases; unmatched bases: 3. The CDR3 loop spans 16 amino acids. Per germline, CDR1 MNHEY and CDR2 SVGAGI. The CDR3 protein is CASSYSRTSVTDTQYF. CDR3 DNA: TGTGCCAGCAGTTACTCGAGGACTAGCGTCACAGATACGCAGTATTTT.

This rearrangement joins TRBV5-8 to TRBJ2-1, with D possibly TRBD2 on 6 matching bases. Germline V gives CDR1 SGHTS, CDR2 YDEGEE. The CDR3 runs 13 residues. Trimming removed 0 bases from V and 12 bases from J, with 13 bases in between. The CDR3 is CASSLGRGVGQFF. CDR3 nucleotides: TGTGCCAGCAGCTTGGGTCGCGGGGTCGGGCAGTTCTTC.

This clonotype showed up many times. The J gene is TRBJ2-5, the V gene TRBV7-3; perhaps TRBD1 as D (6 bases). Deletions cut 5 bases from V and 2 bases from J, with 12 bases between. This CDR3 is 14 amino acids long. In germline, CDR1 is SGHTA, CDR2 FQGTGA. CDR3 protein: CASSPQGLQETQYF. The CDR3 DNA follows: TGTGCCAGCAGCCCCCAGGGGTTACAAGAGACCCAGTACTTC. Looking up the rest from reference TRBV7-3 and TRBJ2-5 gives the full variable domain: GAGVSQTPSNKVTEKGKYVELRCDPISGHTALYWYRQSLGQGPEFLIYFQGTGAADDSGLPNDRFFAVRPEGSVSTLKIQRTERGDSAVYLCASSPQGLQETQYFGPGTRLLVL.